This is a list of T cell receptor beta chains from one sample in a study of identical twins. TCRdb reprocessed the 5' RACE reads via MiXCR and lists one record per CDR3 protein. The sample carries some 1,600,000 distinct CDR3 sequences, 32% recorded once. Material: cord blood. The source is a newborn girl in good health. Each CDR3 is given with its conserved first and last residue. A D gene is named only where the DNA matches it firmly. Clone size, where shown, is once, few, many, or a class for clones that have expanded.

TRBD2	many	TRBV29-1	TRBJ2-7	CSVRAGGLFHEQYF	TGCAGCGTTAGAGCGGGAGGGCTCTTCCACGAGCAGTACTTC
NA	NA	TRBV7-2	TRBJ2-7	CASSFDRRTYEQYF	TGTGCCAGCAGCTTCGACAGGAGAACCTACGAGCAGTACTTC
TRBD1	many	TRBV5-1	TRBJ2-3	CASSPGQTLTDTQYF	TGCGCCAGCAGTCCGGGACAGACGTTAACAGATACGCAGTATTTT
NA	few	TRBV20-1	TRBJ2-7	CSPVRPTRYEQYF	TGCAGCCCCGTCCGGCCGACCCGCTACGAGCAGTACTTC
TRBD1	few	TRBV28	TRBJ1-2	CASSLSQGTFYGYTF	TGTGCCAGCAGCCTATCACAGGGGACCTTCTATGGCTACACCTTC
NA	few	TRBV9	TRBJ2-1	CASSVGGTPDNEQFF	TGTGCCAGCAGCGTAGGGGGGACACCAGACAATGAGCAGTTCTTC
NA	NA	TRBV28	TRBJ1-5	CASSLSLGNQPQHF	TGTGCCAGCAGTTTATCTTTAGGCAATCAGCCCCAGCATTTT
NA	NA	TRBV2	TRBJ2-4	CASREGPRNIQYF	TGTGCCAGCAGAGAGGGGCCGAGAAACATTCAGTACTTC
NA	few	TRBV29-1	TRBJ1-2	CSVGRGGTSYGYTF	TGCAGCGTGGGCCGTGGGGGGACCTCCTATGGCTACACCTTC
NA	few	TRBV27	TRBJ2-3	CASSAFRGRGGTDTQYF	TGTGCCAGCAGTGCCTTCCGGGGGAGAGGGGGCACAGATACGCAGTATTTT
TRBD2	few	TRBV7-9	TRBJ2-5	CASSLRLASRETQYF	TGTGCCAGCAGCTTACGACTAGCGAGTCGAGAGACCCAGTACTTC